This T cell receptor (beta chain) is drawn from a study of T cells in Graves' hyperthyroidism and ophthalmopathy. Whole-study results and caveats: In simple terms, a model built on 13 V-J features told ophthalmopathy apart from stable hyperthyroidism. Most thyroid clonotypes with frequency above 0.001 were detected in blood.

The diagnoses drew upon clinical symptoms, serum thyroxine and TRAb, thyroid ultrasound and orbital computed tomography. The CDR3 extends over 14 amino acids. V shed 5 bases and J shed 2 bases, with 10 bases lying between them. Germline loops: CDR1 SGHAT, CDR2 FQNNGV. This clonotype was counted many times. Its antigen remains unknown. There were TCR beta CDR3 regions amplified from RNA transcripts. The HTBI primer set was used in a first-round RT-PCR of the TCR CDR3. Using its own MiXCR run on the multiplex PCR reads, TCRdb lists one record per CDR3 protein. The table shows more than 550,000 distinct CDR3 sequences, with 17% occurring only once.

The material sequenced was blood. This TCR was sampled from a man aged 45-60 years with Graves' hyperthyroidism. The V and J genes are TRBV11-2 and TRBJ2-1, with D tentatively TRBD2 (6 bases). The DNA of the CDR3 is TGTGCCAGCAGCCCTAGCGTGACCTACAATGAGCAGTTCTTC. Its translation is CASSPSVTYNEQFF.